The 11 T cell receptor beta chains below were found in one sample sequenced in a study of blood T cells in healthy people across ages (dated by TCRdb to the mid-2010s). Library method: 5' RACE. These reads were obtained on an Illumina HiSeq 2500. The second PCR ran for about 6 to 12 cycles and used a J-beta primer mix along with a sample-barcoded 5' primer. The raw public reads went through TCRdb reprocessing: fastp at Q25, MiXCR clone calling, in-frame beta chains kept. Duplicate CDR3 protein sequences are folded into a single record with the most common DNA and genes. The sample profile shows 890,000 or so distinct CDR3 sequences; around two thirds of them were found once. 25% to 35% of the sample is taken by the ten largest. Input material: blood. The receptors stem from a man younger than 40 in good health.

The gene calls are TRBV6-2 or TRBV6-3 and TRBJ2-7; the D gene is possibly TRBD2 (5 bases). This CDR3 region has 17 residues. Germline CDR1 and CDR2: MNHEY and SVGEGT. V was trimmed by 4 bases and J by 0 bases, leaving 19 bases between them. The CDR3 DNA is TGTGCCAGCAGTTCACCCTTAGCGATCCTCTCCTCCTACGAGCAGTACTTC. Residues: CASSSPLAILSSYEQYF.

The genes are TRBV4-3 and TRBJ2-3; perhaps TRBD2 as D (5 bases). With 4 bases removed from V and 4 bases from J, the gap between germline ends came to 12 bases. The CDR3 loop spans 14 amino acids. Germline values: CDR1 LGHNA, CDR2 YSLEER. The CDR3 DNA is TGCGCCAGCAGCCGCCTAGGCGGGTCAGATACGCAGTATTTT. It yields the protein CASSRLGGSDTQYF.

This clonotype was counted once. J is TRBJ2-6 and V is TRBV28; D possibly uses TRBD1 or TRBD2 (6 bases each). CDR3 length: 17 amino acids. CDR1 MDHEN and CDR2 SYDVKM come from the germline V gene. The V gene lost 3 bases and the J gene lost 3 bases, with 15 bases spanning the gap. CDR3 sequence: CASSFETGGLGANVLTF. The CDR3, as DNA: TGTGCCAGCAGTTTCGAGACAGGAGGGCTTGGGGCCAACGTCCTGACTTTC.

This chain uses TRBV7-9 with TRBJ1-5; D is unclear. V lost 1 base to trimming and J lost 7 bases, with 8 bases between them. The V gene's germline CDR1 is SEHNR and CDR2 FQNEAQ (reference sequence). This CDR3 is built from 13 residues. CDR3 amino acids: CASSLGVMQPQHF. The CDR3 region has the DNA TGTGCCAGCAGCTTAGGGGTAATGCAGCCCCAGCATTTT.

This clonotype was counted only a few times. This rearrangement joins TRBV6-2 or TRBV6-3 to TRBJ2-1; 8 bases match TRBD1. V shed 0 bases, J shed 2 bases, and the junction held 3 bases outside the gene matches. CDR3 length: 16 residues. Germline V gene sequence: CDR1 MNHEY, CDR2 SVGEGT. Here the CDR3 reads CASSYSDRGPYNEQFF. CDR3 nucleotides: TGTGCCAGCAGTTACTCCGACAGGGGCCCCTACAATGAGCAGTTCTTC.

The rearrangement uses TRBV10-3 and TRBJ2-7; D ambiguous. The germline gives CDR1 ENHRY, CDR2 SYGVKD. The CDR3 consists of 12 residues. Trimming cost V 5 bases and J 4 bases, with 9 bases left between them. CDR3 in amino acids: CAISPKEYEQYF. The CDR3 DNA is TGTGCCATCAGTCCAAAGGAGTACGAGCAGTACTTC.

The CDR3: CSASWALAGRHEQYF. Written as DNA, the CDR3 is TGCAGTGCTAGTTGGGCGCTAGCGGGGCGGCACGAGCAGTACTTC. This chain uses TRBV20-1 with TRBJ2-7; 9 bases align to TRBD2. The CDR3 covers 15 residues. V gave up 3 bases and J gave up 5 bases; unmatched junction bases: 11. Germline lookup yields CDR1 DFQATT and CDR2 SNEGSKA (reference sequence).

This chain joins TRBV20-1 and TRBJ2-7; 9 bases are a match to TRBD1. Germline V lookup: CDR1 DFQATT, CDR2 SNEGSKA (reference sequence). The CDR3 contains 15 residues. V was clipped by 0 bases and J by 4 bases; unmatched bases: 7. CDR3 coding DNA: TGCAGTGCTAGAGAACCCGGGACAGGGTATTACGAGCAGTACTTC. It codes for CSAREPGTGYYEQYF.

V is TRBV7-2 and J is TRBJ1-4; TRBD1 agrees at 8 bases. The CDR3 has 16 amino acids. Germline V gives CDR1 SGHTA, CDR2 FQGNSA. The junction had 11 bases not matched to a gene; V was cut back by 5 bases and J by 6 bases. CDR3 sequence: CASSLRTGGHDEKLFF. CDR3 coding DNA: TGTGCCAGCAGCCTCAGAACAGGGGGACATGATGAAAAACTGTTTTTT.

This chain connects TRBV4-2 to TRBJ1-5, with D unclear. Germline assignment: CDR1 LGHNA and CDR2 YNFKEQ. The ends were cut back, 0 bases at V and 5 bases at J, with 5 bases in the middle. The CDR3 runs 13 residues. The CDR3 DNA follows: TGTGCCAGCAGCCAAGATAGTGATCAGCCCCAGCATTTT. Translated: CASSQDSDQPQHF.

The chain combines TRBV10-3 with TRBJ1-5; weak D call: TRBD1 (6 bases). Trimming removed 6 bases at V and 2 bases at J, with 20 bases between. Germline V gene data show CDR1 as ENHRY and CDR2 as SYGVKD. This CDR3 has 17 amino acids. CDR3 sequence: CAIRRKQGSFGNQPQHF. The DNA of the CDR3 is TGTGCCATCAGGAGGAAACAGGGCTCTTTCGGCAATCAGCCCCAGCATTTT.